The 21 T cell receptor beta chains presented below share a single source sample, sequenced in a study of blood T cell repertoires in COVID-19. Here immunoSEQ multiplex PCR was the method, and the copy in TCRdb shows in-frame clones only, minus some. This table has over 45,000 clones, 75% to 85% appearing once. Specimen: peripheral blood. Source of these receptors: a human donor in a cohort sampled during active COVID-19.

V and J are TRBV29-1 and TRBJ1-1; 8 bases align to TRBD1. Unmatched junction bases numbered 10, after V lost 7 bases and J lost 3 bases. The CDR3 spans 14 residues. Germline CDR1 reads SQVTM; CDR2 reads ANQGSEA. CDR3 nucleotide sequence: TGCAGCGGTGGACAGGGATGGGAGTACACTGAAGCTTTCTTT. Protein: CSGGQGWEYTEAFF.

The V gene is TRBV24-1, the J gene TRBJ2-3, with 9 bases aligning to TRBD1. The V gene's germline CDR1 is KGHDR and CDR2 SFDVKD. The CDR3 spans 16 residues. V trimming: 4 bases; J trimming: 1 base; junction bases outside the gene matches: 5. CDR3 sequence: CATSERDRVGTDTQYF. The CDR3 bases are TGTGCCACCAGTGAGAGGGACAGGGTTGGCACAGATACGCAGTATTTT.

This clone was recorded a few times. This chain connects TRBV5-5 to TRBJ2-2; D is possibly TRBD2 (7 bases). Germline CDR1 and CDR2: SGHKS and YYEKEE (reference sequence). Trimming removed 2 bases from V and 7 bases from J, with 15 bases in between. The CDR3 loop spans 15 amino acids. The DNA for the CDR3 is TGTGCCAGCAGCTTCAACGGGGGGCTTAACGGGGAGCTGTTTTTT. Its translation is CASSFNGGLNGELFF.

The rearrangement joins TRBV10-2 to TRBJ2-5; TRBD1 agrees at 9 bases. The CDR3 is 17 amino acids. With V trimmed by 10 bases and J by 0 bases, 15 bases remained unmatched. CDR1 and CDR2 from the germline V gene are WSHSY and SAAADI. Here the CDR3 reads CATRPLQGAQYQETQYF. As DNA, the CDR3 is TGCGCCACCAGACCGTTACAGGGGGCGCAGTACCAAGAGACCCAGTACTTC.

V and J are TRBV5-6 and TRBJ2-7, with D maybe TRBD2 (6 bases). CDR1 is SGHDT and CDR2 is YYEEEE in the germline V gene. V was clipped by 0 bases and J by 2 bases, with 9 bases between them. The CDR3 totals 14 residues. The CDR3 DNA is TGTGCCAGCAGCTTGGTTGGAGGGACCTACGAGCAGTACTTC. Protein product: CASSLVGGTYEQYF.

V is TRBV11-3 and J is TRBJ2-5, with D possibly matching TRBD2 (6 bases). CDR3 length: 13 amino acids. V dropped 5 bases and J dropped 7 bases, with 14 bases sitting between them. Germline V gene lookup returns CDR1 SGHNT and CDR2 YENEEA. CDR3 protein: CASSALAQGTQYF. In nucleotides, the CDR3 is TGTGCCAGCAGCGCGCTAGCGCAGGGGACCCAGTACTTC.

V and J are TRBV11-2 and TRBJ1-2; unclear D gene. This CDR3 has 18 amino acids. V dropped 4 bases and J dropped 4 bases, with 25 bases sitting between them. In germline, CDR1 is SGHAT, CDR2 FQNNGV. The CDR3 DNA is TGTGCCAGCAGCTCCGAGGGCGGGGTGAATGTAATAATCTATGGCTACACCTTC. This translates into CASSSEGGVNVIIYGYTF.

The rearrangement links TRBV10-2 to TRBJ2-5; weak D call: TRBD1 (5 bases). V was trimmed by 10 bases and J by 3 bases, leaving 15 bases between them. The CDR3 has 13 residues. The V gene's germline CDR1 is WSHSY and CDR2 SAAADI. The CDR3 sequence: CATTRTDKETQYF. The CDR3 DNA follows: TGCGCCACCACTCGGACGGACAAAGAGACCCAGTACTTC.

The CDR3 is CASSTGRWDSPLHF. DNA of the CDR3: TGTGCCAGCAGCACAGGGCGTTGGGACTCACCCCTCCACTTT. The chain uses TRBV7-2 and TRBJ1-6; D is perhaps TRBD1 (6 bases). This CDR3 contains 14 residues. Per germline, CDR1 SGHTA and CDR2 FQGNSA. Trimming shortened V by 5 bases and J by 10 bases, and 15 bases separated the two germline ends.

The DNA of the CDR3 is TGTGCCAGCAGCTTCCCTTCCTCTGGGGCCAACGTCCTGACTTTC. Protein sequence: CASSFPSSGANVLTF. This chain connects TRBV5-6 to TRBJ2-6, with D unclear. The CDR3 runs 15 residues. The germline V gene encodes CDR1 SGHDT and CDR2 YYEEEE. V was trimmed by 2 bases and J by 0 bases, leaving 6 bases between them.

The chain employs TRBV12-3 or TRBV12-4 and TRBJ2-7, with a tentative D call TRBD2 (5 bases). CDR3 length: 12 amino acids. With 6 bases removed from V and 2 bases from J, the gap between germline ends came to 8 bases. CDR3: CASSQTTYEQYF. In DNA form, the CDR3 reads TGTGCCAGCAGCCAGACTACCTACGAGCAGTACTTC.

This clone was recorded a few times. The chain is built from TRBV9 and TRBJ1-1; TRBD1 matches 8 bases. Per germline, CDR1 SGDLS and CDR2 YYNGEE. This CDR3 is built from 15 residues. V shed 5 bases, J shed 1 base, and the junction held 7 bases outside the gene matches. The CDR3 protein is CASSPSGTGNTEAFF. The CDR3, as DNA: TGTGCCAGCAGTCCGTCCGGGACAGGGAACACTGAAGCTTTCTTT.

This chain links TRBV29-1 with TRBJ2-1; TRBD2 agrees at 11 bases. Trimming took 1 base from V and 8 from J; bases not matched to a gene: 7. This CDR3 region has 15 residues. Germline V CDR1 and CDR2: SQVTM, ANQGSEA. Here the CDR3 DNA reads TGCAGCGTTGAAGGTACACTAGCGGGAGACGATGAGCAGTTCTTC. This gives the protein CSVEGTLAGDDEQFF.

In DNA form, the CDR3 reads TGTGCCAGCAGCCTCTCCTTGAGGACAGATACGCAGTATTTT. Encoded protein: CASSLSLRTDTQYF. This rearrangement joins TRBV4-2 to TRBJ2-3, with D unclear. The CDR3 has 14 residues. Trimming pared 4 bases from V and 3 bases from J, leaving 11 bases between. The germline V gene has CDR1 LGHNA and CDR2 YNFKEQ.

The V and J genes are TRBV5-1 and TRBJ2-2; D not certain. The CDR3 loop spans 14 amino acids. With 0 bases removed from V and 7 bases from J, the gap between germline ends came to 10 bases. Germline CDR1 is SGHRS and CDR2 is YFSETQ. The CDR3 here is CASSLAQVSGELFF. The CDR3, as DNA: TGCGCCAGCAGCTTGGCCCAGGTCAGCGGGGAGCTGTTTTTT.

The rearrangement links TRBV10-2 to TRBJ2-3; no clear D gene. Germline V gene data show CDR1 as WSHSY and CDR2 as SAAADI. The CDR3 loop spans 12 amino acids. Trimming took 10 bases from V and 2 from J, leaving 10 bases between them. CDR3 region: CATVANTDTQYF. CDR3 bases: TGCGCCACCGTGGCCAACACAGATACGCAGTATTTT.

The rearrangement links TRBV3-1 (or the pseudogene TRBV3-2) to TRBJ1-3; D remains ambiguous. CDR1 LGHDT and CDR2 YNNKEL come from the germline V gene (reference sequence). Between the trimmed V and J ends, which lost 3 bases and 5 bases, there was a span of 5 bases. CDR3 size: 12 residues. CDR3 region: CASSQPRNTIYF. The CDR3 nucleotides are TGTGCCAGCAGCCAGCCTAGAAACACCATATATTTT.

The chain links TRBV11-2 to TRBJ2-5; D possibly corresponds to TRBD2 (7 bases). Germline-derived CDR1 and CDR2 are SGHAT and FQNNGV. V lost 0 bases and J lost 2, with 10 bases in between. CDR3 length: 15 residues. The CDR3 DNA is TGTGCCAGCAGCTTAGAGGGGGGGGCTCAAGAGACCCAGTACTTC. Its translation: CASSLEGGAQETQYF.

The J gene is TRBJ2-7, the V gene TRBV15; D possibly corresponds to TRBD2 (6 bases). The CDR3 is made up of 14 amino acids. Trimming shortened V by 1 base and J by 1 base, and 8 bases separated the two germline ends. Germline values: CDR1 LNHNV, CDR2 YYDKDF (reference sequence). The DNA of the CDR3 is TGTGCCACCAGCAGAGGCGGGGATTCCTACGAGCAGTACTTC. This encodes CATSRGGDSYEQYF.

The chain uses TRBV28 and TRBJ2-4; 8 bases are shared with TRBD2. The V gene end was trimmed by 6 bases and the J gene end by 8 bases; junction bases not matched to a gene: 6. Looked up from germline, CDR1 is MDHEN and CDR2 is SYDVKM. The CDR3 sequence is 13 residues long. CDR3 sequence reads: CASSNLAGDIQYF. CDR3 sequence (DNA): TGTGCCAGCAGCAACCTAGCGGGCGACATTCAGTACTTC.

The chain joins TRBV14 to TRBJ2-3; D remains unclear. V lost 2 bases, J lost 4 bases, and 13 bases lay in between. The germline gives CDR1 SGHDN, CDR2 FVKESK. The CDR3 has 15 amino acids. The CDR3 bases are TGTGCCAGCAGCCAACTGGGCTCCCGCCCAGATACGCAGTATTTT. It codes for CASSQLGSRPDTQYF.